Below, 22 T cell receptor beta chains from the same sample are listed, as sequenced in a study of blood T cells in healthy people across ages (dated by TCRdb to the mid-2010s). Libraries were made using 5' RACE. The instrument given in TCRdb is Illumina HiSeq 2500. A second PCR of roughly 7 to 12 cycles was run with a J-beta primer mix and a sample-barcoded 5' primer. TCRdb reprocessing: public reads trimmed at Q25 with fastp, clones called with MiXCR, in-frame beta chains kept. Entries are consolidated by CDR3 protein sequence, retaining the most common genes and DNA. This sample lists over a million distinct CDR3 sequences; 35% to 45% were detected once. 7.9% of the sample is taken by the ten largest. Sequencing used blood. These receptors were collected from a woman aged 18-30 years in good health.

The DNA for the CDR3 is TGTGCCAGCAGTTTATGGGCGGGGACGGCGAACACTGAAGCTTTCTTT. This encodes CASSLWAGTANTEAFF. V is TRBV28 and J is TRBJ1-1, with D perhaps matching TRBD1 (5 bases). V lost 0 bases, J lost 1 base, and 12 bases lay in between. Germline CDR1 reads MDHEN; CDR2 reads SYDVKM. This CDR3 has 16 amino acids.

The gene calls are TRBV12-3 or TRBV12-4 and TRBJ2-5, with unresolved D. The CDR3 length is 13 residues. V lost 3 bases, J lost 2 bases, and 7 bases lay in between. The CDR3 DNA reads as TGTGCCAGCAGTTTGAACTGGCAAGAGACCCAGTACTTC. Protein product: CASSLNWQETQYF.

This clonotype has more than one count but fewer than ten. The V gene is TRBV2, the J gene TRBJ1-5; TRBD1 is a possible D gene (6 bases). This CDR3 is built from 13 residues. Deletions cut 7 bases from V and 3 bases from J, with 10 bases between. Germline CDR1 and CDR2: SNHLY and FYNNEI. This CDR3 is CASMTGLNQPQHF. The CDR3 DNA follows: TGTGCCAGCATGACAGGCCTCAATCAGCCCCAGCATTTT.

The chain employs TRBV24-1 and TRBJ2-5; D possibly matches TRBD1 or TRBD2 (5 bases each). The end of the DNA fits TRBJ2-1 better, so the J call may be wrong. CDR1 is KGHDR and CDR2 is SFDVKD in the germline V gene. This CDR3 contains 13 residues. CDR3 loop: CATSEGKGETQFF. CDR3 nucleotide sequence: TGTGCCACCAGTGAGGGGAAAGGGGAGACCCAGTTCTTC.

The genes are TRBV7-2 and TRBJ2-1; possibly TRBD2 for D (6 bases). The J call may be faulty, since TRBJ2-7 better matches the DNA end. This CDR3 has 15 residues. Germline V gives CDR1 SGHTA, CDR2 FQGNSA. The CDR3 DNA reads TGTGCCAGCAGCTTAGGGTTCTCCGGGGGTTACGAGCAGTACTTC. Residues: CASSLGFSGGYEQYF.

This clonotype was detected a few times. The chain joins TRBV19 to TRBJ1-1; D is undetermined. This CDR3 is 12 amino acids long. Between the trimmed V and J ends, which lost 5 bases and 3 bases, there was a span of 7 bases. Per germline, CDR1 LNHDA and CDR2 SQIVND (reference sequence). CDR3 region: CASSRWDTEAFF. DNA of the CDR3: TGTGCCAGTAGTCGGTGGGACACTGAAGCTTTCTTT.

V and J are TRBV5-6 and TRBJ1-2; TRBD1 matches at 8 bases. CDR3 length equals 14 residues. Germline V gene data show CDR1 as SGHDT and CDR2 as YYEEEE. V trimming: 3 bases; J trimming: 3 bases; junction bases outside the gene matches: 4. CDR3 loop: CASSWTGRDYGYTF. DNA of the CDR3: TGTGCCAGCAGCTGGACAGGGAGGGACTATGGCTACACCTTC. Drawing the rest from reference TRBV5-6 and TRBJ1-2, the complete variable domain is DAGVTQSPTHLIKTRGQQVTLRCSPKSGHDTVSWYQQALGQGPQFIFQYYEEEERQRGNFPDRFSGHQFPNYSSELNVNALLLGDSALYLCASSWTGRDYGYTFGSGTRLTVV.

This clonotype was counted once. At one boundary the junction diverges from the germline segment, which might be a read error. The rearrangement links TRBV7-3 to TRBJ2-3; 12 nucleotides line up with TRBD2. CDR3 length equals 15 residues. Germline CDR1 SGHTA, CDR2 FQGTGA. CDR3 protein: CAGSFGLAGTDTQYF. The CDR3 DNA reads as TGTGCCGGCAGCTTCGGACTAGCGGGAACAGATACGCAGTATTTT.

This chain joins TRBV5-1 and TRBJ2-3; 7 nucleotides agree with TRBD1. Looked up from germline, CDR1 is SGHRS and CDR2 is YFSETQ. Trimming cost V 4 bases and J 0 bases; bases outside gene matches: 8. CDR3 length: 16 amino acids. The CDR3: CASSVDRFASTDTQYF. In nucleotides, the CDR3 is TGCGCCAGCAGCGTGGACAGGTTCGCTAGCACAGATACGCAGTATTTT.

This clonotype occurred a few times. The J gene is TRBJ1-6, the V gene TRBV28, with D perhaps TRBD1 (5 bases). Trimming stripped 10 bases from V and 9 bases from J, with 13 bases between. There are 12 residues in the CDR3. CDR1 and CDR2 from the germline V gene are MDHEN and SYDVKM. CDR3 residues: CATRRGVSPLHF. In DNA, the CDR3 is TGTGCCACCCGACGAGGGGTTTCACCCCTCCACTTT. The variable domain in full, with the rest retrieved from reference TRBV28 and TRBJ1-6, is DVKVTQSSRYLVKRTGEKVFLECVQDMDHENMFWYRQDPGLGLRLIYFSYDVKMKEKGDIPEGYSVSREKKERFSLILESASTNQTSMYLCATRRGVSPLHFGNGTRLTVT.

This clonotype was observed a handful of times. This chain uses TRBV18 with TRBJ2-7, with 8 bases that match TRBD1. V was pared by 6 bases and J by 1 base, with 8 bases of the junction left unmatched. This CDR3 has 15 residues. Germline CDR1 KGHSH, CDR2 LQKENI. The CDR3 region is CASSLLDRGSYEQYF. CDR3 sequence (DNA): TGTGCCAGCTCGCTTCTTGACAGGGGTTCCTACGAGCAGTACTTC.

This clonotype occurred a few times. V and J are TRBV10-3 and TRBJ2-7; 8 bases match TRBD1. This CDR3 contains 12 residues. Per germline, CDR1 ENHRY and CDR2 SYGVKD. After removal of 8 bases from V and 3 bases from J, the junction contained 3 bases not matched to a gene. The CDR3 DNA follows: TGTGCCATCGGACAGGGAGACTACGAGCAGTACTTC. Translating it yields CAIGQGDYEQYF.

This clonotype was found a few times. The chain joins TRBV20-1 to TRBJ1-2; D gene ambiguous. V was cut by 6 bases and J by 3 bases, with 14 bases left in between. Germline CDR1 reads DFQATT; CDR2 reads SNEGSKA (reference sequence). This CDR3 region has 13 residues. The DNA of the CDR3 is TGCAGTGCAGGACCGGTTTACTACTATGGCTACACCTTC. Encoded protein: CSAGPVYYYGYTF.

This clonotype was seen more than once but under ten times. J is TRBJ2-7 and V is TRBV7-2; D is uncertain. Per the germline V gene, CDR1 is SGHTA and CDR2 is FQGNSA. Trimming stripped 0 bases from V and 2 bases from J, with 8 bases between. This CDR3 is built from 14 residues. The CDR3: CASSLAVTTYEQYF. Here the CDR3 DNA reads TGTGCCAGCAGCTTAGCCGTCACTACCTACGAGCAGTACTTC.

The rearrangement joins TRBV2 to TRBJ1-4; possible D gene TRBD1, 6 bases. V lost 4 bases and J lost 10, with 16 bases in between. The length of the CDR3 is 14 residues. CDR1 is SNHLY, CDR2 FYNNEI, per germline. The CDR3 bases are TGTGCCAGCAGTGTTGGGCAGGGGCAATCAAAACTGTTTTTT. Translating gives CASSVGQGQSKLFF.

This clonotype was counted a single time. V usage is TRBV5-1 and J usage is TRBJ2-3; D call uncertain. Germline lookup yields CDR1 SGHRS and CDR2 YFSETQ. Trimming took 4 bases from V and 2 from J, leaving 14 bases between them. This CDR3 is built from 15 residues. CDR3 in amino acids: CASSTWGSDTDTQYF. The CDR3 nucleotides read TGCGCCAGCAGCACATGGGGTTCCGACACAGATACGCAGTATTTT.

V gene TRBV6-5 combines with J gene TRBJ1-5, with a weak D call TRBD1 (6 bases). The CDR3 is made up of 15 amino acids. V lost 0 bases and J lost 6, with 12 bases in between. CDR1 is MNHEY and CDR2 is SVGAGI in the germline V gene. CDR3 coding DNA: TGTGCCAGCAGTTACTCGAGGGGGAGTGGTCAGCCCCAGCATTTT. It specifies CASSYSRGSGQPQHF.

The gene calls are TRBV27 and TRBJ2-1, with a tentative D call TRBD1 (6 bases). Trimming pared 2 bases from V and 6 bases from J, leaving 14 bases between. The CDR3 is 15 amino acids. Germline V gene lookup returns CDR1 MNHEY and CDR2 SMNVEV (reference sequence). CDR3 region: CASSLRQGKGNEQFF. CDR3 DNA: TGTGCCAGCAGTTTAAGGCAGGGGAAGGGCAATGAGCAGTTCTTC.

The chain is built from TRBV19 and TRBJ1-2; 7 nucleotides agree with TRBD1. With V trimmed by 8 bases and J by 7 bases, 13 bases remained unmatched. Germline CDR1 and CDR2: LNHDA and SQIVND (reference sequence). CDR3 length: 14 amino acids. This chain's CDR3 is CASRKGDRDSGYTF. CDR3 in DNA: TGTGCCAGTCGGAAGGGAGACAGGGACTCTGGCTACACCTTC.

This chain links TRBV28 with TRBJ1-5; D perhaps matches TRBD1 (6 bases). CDR3 length: 15 amino acids. Germline CDR1 MDHEN, CDR2 SYDVKM. V was cut by 4 bases and J by 5 bases, with 15 bases left in between. In DNA, the CDR3 is TGTGCCAGCAGTTCAGCACAGGGATGGTATCAGCCCCAGCATTTT. This sequence encodes CASSSAQGWYQPQHF.

This clonotype appeared a few times. The chain has TRBV4-2 and TRBJ2-1, with 11 bases lining up with TRBD2. Trimming at V came to 4 bases and at J to 5 bases, leaving 7 bases not matched to a gene. Germline-derived CDR1 and CDR2 are LGHNA and YNFKEQ. This CDR3 comprises 16 residues. The CDR3 sequence is CASSLRLAGSDNEQFF. The CDR3 DNA reads TGTGCCAGCAGCCTCAGACTAGCGGGATCGGACAATGAGCAGTTCTTC.

The genes are TRBV9 and TRBJ2-7; D may be TRBD2 (5 bases). CDR1 is SGDLS, CDR2 YYNGEE, per germline. With 0 bases removed from V and 6 bases from J, the gap between germline ends came to 28 bases. There are 19 residues in the CDR3. In DNA, the CDR3 is TGTGCCAGCAGCGTAGGGGTTCCTGGTCGGGAACCAGGCAGAGGCGAGCAGTACTTC. Encoded protein: CASSVGVPGREPGRGEQYF.